Presented here are 27 T cell receptor beta chains from one specimen sequenced in a study of blood T cell repertoires in COVID-19. Repertoires were generated with immunoSEQ multiplex PCR, while TCRdb's copy carries only in-frame clones and drops some. This table has about 200,000 clones, 75% to 85% appearing once. Source material: peripheral blood. The receptors here all came from a man between 60 and 70 years old with acute or convalescent COVID-19.

This clone was seen a single time. The chain joins TRBV4-3 to TRBJ1-2, with TRBD1 matching over 7 bases. This CDR3 has 16 residues. CDR1 is LGHNA and CDR2 is YSLEER in the germline V gene. The ends lost 2 bases at V and 5 bases at J; junction bases unmatched: 11. The CDR3 region is CASSQRGTAFRYGYTF. The CDR3 DNA sequence: TGCGCCAGCAGCCAAAGAGGGACAGCTTTTCGGTATGGCTACACCTTC.

This chain joins TRBV7-2 and TRBJ1-3; unclear D gene. The germline V and J ends were trimmed by 1 base and 3 bases, with 7 bases remaining between them. The CDR3 is 14 amino acids. Germline values: CDR1 SGHTA, CDR2 FQGNSA. The CDR3 coding sequence is TGTGCCAGCAGCTTAGGAGGGAATGGAAACACCATATATTTT. This sequence encodes CASSLGGNGNTIYF. Full variable domain (outside the CDR3, taken from reference TRBV7-2 and TRBJ1-3): GAGVSQSPSNKVTEKGKDVELRCDPISGHTALYWYRQSLGQGLEFLIYFQGNSAPDKSGLPSDRFSAERTGGSVSTLTIQRTQQEDSAVYLCASSLGGNGNTIYFGEGSWLTVV.

The V gene is TRBV19, the J gene TRBJ1-5; tentatively, D is TRBD1 (5 bases). This CDR3 has 13 residues. Trimming cost V 6 bases and J 7 bases, with 13 bases left between them. The germline CDR1 and CDR2 sequences are LNHDA and SQIVND (reference sequence). The CDR3 is CASRGAVGQPQHF. In DNA form, the CDR3 reads TGTGCCAGTAGAGGGGCGGTTGGACAGCCCCAGCATTTT. Variable domain in full (rest from reference TRBV19 and TRBJ1-5): DGGITQSPKYLFRKEGQNVTLSCEQNLNHDAMYWYRQDPGQGLRLIYYSQIVNDFQKGDIAEGYSVSREKKESFPLTVTSAQKNPTAFYLCASRGAVGQPQHFGDGTRLSIL.

The gene calls are TRBV3-1 (or the pseudogene TRBV3-2) and TRBJ2-1; 8 bases line up with TRBD1. V shed 6 bases, J shed 10 bases, and the junction held 8 bases outside the gene matches. Germline V gives CDR1 LGHDT, CDR2 YNNKEL (reference sequence). This CDR3 has 13 residues. CDR3 DNA: TGTGCCAGCAGTCGAGACAGGGGTAAGGAGCAGTTCTTC. It yields the protein CASSRDRGKEQFF.

The rearrangement joins TRBV10-3 to TRBJ1-5; D remains ambiguous. Germline V gene lookup returns CDR1 ENHRY and CDR2 SYGVKD. Trimming took off 2 bases at V and 4 bases at J, with 12 bases between the two ends. There are 15 residues in the CDR3. The CDR3 is CAISEVAGRNQPQHF. The CDR3 region has the DNA TGTGCCATCAGTGAGGTAGCTGGAAGAAATCAGCCCCAGCATTTT.

This clone appeared a few times. The DNA of the CDR3 is TGTGCCTGGGACCGGGACAGGGTGGCTAGTGGGGCTCAGCCCCAGCATTTT. Translation gives CAWDRDRVASGAQPQHF. The chain is built from TRBV30 and TRBJ1-5; TRBD1 agrees at 9 bases. The CDR3 totals 17 residues. J gave up 6 bases and V 5 bases, and 17 bases lay outside the gene matches. Germline values: CDR1 GTSNPN, CDR2 SVGIG (reference sequence).

The CDR3 region is CASRVFGTGMNTEAFF. CDR3 nucleotides: TGTGCCAGCAGGGTCTTCGGGACAGGTATGAACACTGAAGCTTTCTTT. This chain joins TRBV2 and TRBJ1-1; TRBD1 matches at 8 bases. The length of the CDR3 is 16 residues. V was clipped by 6 bases and J by 0 bases; unmatched bases: 9. Germline loops: CDR1 SNHLY, CDR2 FYNNEI.

This chain uses TRBV6-4 with TRBJ2-3, with 14 positions matching TRBD2. J gave up 5 bases and V 4 bases, and 5 bases lay outside the gene matches. The germline CDR1 and CDR2 sequences are MRHNA and SNTAGT. The CDR3 is 16 residues long. CDR3 region: CASSAGLAGAGDTQYF. The CDR3 DNA sequence: TGTGCCAGCAGTGCGGGACTAGCGGGGGCAGGAGATACGCAGTATTTT.

The rearrangement links TRBV6-1 to TRBJ2-3; 8 bases map to TRBD2. Germline CDR1 is MNHNS and CDR2 is SASEGT. Losses at the gene ends were 0 bases for V and 0 bases for J; bases not matched to a gene: 8. The CDR3 consists of 18 residues. Here the CDR3 reads CASSEAHRLATSTDTQYF. CDR3 coding DNA: TGTGCCAGCAGTGAAGCGCACCGACTAGCGACTAGCACAGATACGCAGTATTTT.

The rearrangement joins TRBV19 to TRBJ2-7, with 8 bases matching TRBD1. V lost 6 bases to trimming and J lost 1 base; unmatched junction nucleotides: 2. Germline V gene sequence: CDR1 LNHDA, CDR2 SQIVND (reference sequence). This CDR3 region has 13 residues. As DNA, the CDR3 is TGTGCCAGTAGACAGGGGGGTTCCTACGAGCAGTACTTC. Protein product: CASRQGGSYEQYF.

This clone was seen a handful of times. The V and J genes are TRBV27 and TRBJ1-1; 8 bases align to TRBD1. Losses at the gene ends were 7 bases for V and 1 base for J; bases not matched to a gene: 8. The CDR3 totals 15 residues. Germline lookup yields CDR1 MNHEY and CDR2 SMNVEV (reference sequence). Here the CDR3 DNA reads TGTGCCAGCAAATCTGACAGGGGTGGGAACACTGAAGCTTTCTTT. It translates to CASKSDRGGNTEAFF.

This clone was seen just once. Other DNA sequences from this sample encode an identical CDR3 as well. The V gene is TRBV2, the J gene TRBJ1-5; 7 nucleotides agree with TRBD1. The length of the CDR3 is 14 residues. Germline-derived CDR1 and CDR2 are SNHLY and FYNNEI. V shed 6 bases and J 2 bases; nucleotides not matched to a gene: 4. The CDR3, as DNA: TGTGCCAGCAGCGGAACAGGGGGCAATCAGCCCCAGCATTTT. The encoded protein is CASSGTGGNQPQHF.

The chain joins TRBV9 to TRBJ2-1; 10 bases agree with TRBD2. The germline V gene encodes CDR1 SGDLS and CDR2 YYNGEE. V trimming: 0 bases; J trimming: 5 bases; junction bases outside the gene matches: 11. This CDR3 has 18 amino acids. CDR3 nucleotides: TGTGCCAGCAGCGTAGCTACTAGCGGGGCAGGACAAGACAATGAGCAGTTCTTC. Amino acid sequence: CASSVATSGAGQDNEQFF.

The chain joins TRBV2 to TRBJ2-7, with a weak D call TRBD1 (6 bases). The ends were cut back, 6 bases at V and 2 bases at J, with 17 bases in the middle. The germline CDR1 and CDR2 sequences are SNHLY and FYNNEI. This CDR3 comprises 15 residues. The CDR3 coding sequence is TGTGCCAGCAGCTGGGCCGGGACACCCCCCTACGAGCAGTACTTC. The encoded protein is CASSWAGTPPYEQYF. Complete variable domain (other parts from reference TRBV2 and TRBJ2-7): EPEVTQTPSHQVTQMGQEVILRCVPISNHLYFYWYRQILGQKVEFLVSFYNNEISEKSEIFDDQFSVERPDGSNFTLKIRSTKLEDSAMYFCASSWAGTPPYEQYFGPGTRLTVT.

This chain uses TRBV12-3 or TRBV12-4 with TRBJ2-7; 8 bases match TRBD2. This CDR3 region has 12 residues. V lost 6 bases to trimming and J lost 4 bases; unmatched junction nucleotides: 2. CDR3 DNA: TGTGCCAGCAGGCGGGGGGAATACGAGCAGTACTTC. Translation: CASRRGEYEQYF.

The V call is TRBV9, the J call TRBJ2-3; 11 bases agree with TRBD2. Germline values: CDR1 SGDLS, CDR2 YYNGEE. This CDR3 is built from 14 residues. J was trimmed by 5 bases and V by 4 bases; bases with no gene match: 3. CDR3 sequence reads: CASSISGREDTQYF. CDR3 nucleotide sequence: TGTGCCAGCAGCATTAGCGGGAGGGAAGATACGCAGTATTTT.

The chain links TRBV7-9 to TRBJ2-7, with D possibly being TRBD2 (7 bases). From germline, CDR1 is SEHNR and CDR2 FQNEAQ (reference sequence). This CDR3 region has 13 residues. V was clipped by 6 bases and J by 7 bases, with 16 bases between them. CDR3 in DNA: TGTGCCAGCAGACTAGGGGGGGCTGAAGAGCAGTACTTC. It encodes CASRLGGAEEQYF.

The rearrangement uses TRBV5-1 and TRBJ1-6; weak D call: TRBD1 (6 bases). Germline-derived CDR1 and CDR2 are SGHRS and YFSETQ. Trimming cost V 2 bases and J 11 bases, with 29 bases left between them. The CDR3 contains 19 residues. The CDR3 DNA follows: TGCGCCAGCAGCTTTGACGCCAGAACTTTACAGGGAGCGAGGGCACCCCTCCACTTT. This sequence encodes CASSFDARTLQGARAPLHF.

Only one count was recorded for this clone. The gene calls are TRBV6-6 and TRBJ2-1; 9 nucleotides line up with TRBD1. This CDR3 contains 11 residues. Losses at the gene ends were 6 bases for V and 13 bases for J; bases not matched to a gene: 4. The germline V gene has CDR1 MNHNY and CDR2 SVGAGI (reference sequence). CDR3 loop: CASRGDRDQFF. The CDR3 DNA sequence: TGTGCCAGCAGGGGGGACAGGGACCAGTTCTTC.

J is TRBJ2-7 and V is TRBV6-5, with 7 nucleotides matching TRBD1. J lost 6 bases, V lost 6 bases, and 5 bases had no gene match. Germline assignment: CDR1 MNHEY and CDR2 SVGAGI. This CDR3 is built from 12 residues. CDR3 protein: CASSRQGREQYF. The CDR3 nucleotides read TGTGCCAGCAGCCGACAGGGTCGCGAGCAGTACTTC.

The rearrangement joins TRBV5-1 to TRBJ1-5; D call uncertain. Germline CDR1 and CDR2: SGHRS and YFSETQ. With 6 bases removed from V and 5 bases from J, the gap between germline ends came to 21 bases. The CDR3 spans 16 residues. The CDR3 here is CASTPLKGGEDQPQHF. CDR3 coding DNA: TGCGCCAGCACCCCCTTAAAGGGAGGCGAGGATCAGCCCCAGCATTTT. Looking up the rest from reference TRBV5-1 and TRBJ1-5 gives the full variable domain: KAGVTQTPRYLIKTRGQQVTLSCSPISGHRSVSWYQQTPGQGLQFLFEYFSETQRNKGNFPGRFSGRQFSNSRSEMNVSTLELGDSALYLCASTPLKGGEDQPQHFGDGTRLSIL.

The chain employs TRBV2 and TRBJ1-1; unclear D gene. Looked up from germline, CDR1 is SNHLY and CDR2 is FYNNEI. Trimming took off 9 bases at V and 1 base at J, with 6 bases between the two ends. The CDR3 spans 11 residues. The CDR3 nucleotides read TGTGCCAGTAGAGGGAACACTGAAGCTTTCTTT. Protein: CASRGNTEAFF. Together with reference TRBV2 and TRBJ1-1, the CDR3 gives the full variable domain: EPEVTQTPSHQVTQMGQEVILRCVPISNHLYFYWYRQILGQKVEFLVSFYNNEISEKSEIFDDQFSVERPDGSNFTLKIRSTKLEDSAMYFCASRGNTEAFFGQGTRLTVV.

The chain links TRBV19 to TRBJ2-1; 10 positions agree with TRBD2. V was pared by 7 bases and J by 7 bases, with 4 bases of the junction left unmatched. This CDR3 region has 13 residues. The germline V gene encodes CDR1 LNHDA and CDR2 SQIVND (reference sequence). In DNA, the CDR3 is TGTGCCAGTAAGGCTAGCGGGAGTAATGAGCAGTTCTTC. The encoded protein is CASKASGSNEQFF.

This rearrangement joins TRBV28 to TRBJ2-1; D unclear. Germline CDR1 MDHEN, CDR2 SYDVKM. The CDR3 totals 12 residues. V was clipped by 1 base and J by 4 bases, with 2 bases between them. CDR3 residues: CASSLSYNEQFF. CDR3 nucleotide sequence: TGTGCCAGCAGTTTATCATACAATGAGCAGTTCTTC.

The table lists this clone with a count of one. V is TRBV4-1 and J is TRBJ1-4, with TRBD1 identical over 7 bases. CDR3 length equals 16 residues. Trimming took 4 bases from V and 4 from J; bases not matched to a gene: 9. The germline CDR1 and CDR2 sequences are MGHRA and YSYEKL. In DNA, the CDR3 is TGCGCCAGCAGCCTCTCGGGACAGCCGAGTAATGAAAAACTGTTTTTT. Translating it yields CASSLSGQPSNEKLFF.

The rearrangement uses TRBV15 and TRBJ2-2; D is unclear. Per germline, CDR1 LNHNV and CDR2 YYDKDF (reference sequence). This CDR3 has 13 amino acids. V lost 1 base and J 6 bases, leaving 6 bases between the germline ends. CDR3 amino acids: CATSRAEAGELFF. The CDR3 DNA sequence: TGTGCCACCAGCAGAGCCGAGGCCGGGGAGCTGTTTTTT.

The chain combines TRBV28 with TRBJ1-2, with TRBD1 matching 8 bases. The V gene end was trimmed by 6 bases and the J gene end by 8 bases; junction bases not matched to a gene: 8. CDR1 is MDHEN and CDR2 is SYDVKM in the germline V gene. The CDR3 loop spans 13 amino acids. The CDR3 protein is CASSLAGGRGYTF. The CDR3 bases are TGTGCCAGCAGCTTGGCAGGGGGCCGGGGCTACACCTTC.